This T cell receptor (beta chain) was documented in a study of primary melanoma T cells and metastatic recurrence. Clones were read by immunoSEQ multiplex PCR, and TCRdb kept only the in-frame ones, dropping some. The repertoire holds more than 600 clones, with roughly 70% as singletons. Germline assignment: CDR1 KGHSH and CDR2 LQKENI. The CDR3 consists of 14 residues. V was clipped by 0 bases and J by 4 bases, with 9 bases between them. The chain employs TRBV18 and TRBJ1-2; perhaps TRBD1 as D (5 bases). The sequencing input was melanoma tumor tissue. The sequence derives from a human donor with melanoma. CDR3: CASSPPTESYGYTF. CDR3 DNA: TGTGCCAGCTCACCACCGACAGAGAGCTATGGCTACACCTTC. Drawing the rest from reference TRBV18 and TRBJ1-2, the complete variable domain is NAGVMQNPRHLVRRRGQEARLRCSPMKGHSHVYWYRQLPEEGLKFMVYLQKENIIDESGMPKERFSAEFPKEGPSILRIQQVVRGDSAAYFCASSPPTESYGYTFGSGTRLTVV.